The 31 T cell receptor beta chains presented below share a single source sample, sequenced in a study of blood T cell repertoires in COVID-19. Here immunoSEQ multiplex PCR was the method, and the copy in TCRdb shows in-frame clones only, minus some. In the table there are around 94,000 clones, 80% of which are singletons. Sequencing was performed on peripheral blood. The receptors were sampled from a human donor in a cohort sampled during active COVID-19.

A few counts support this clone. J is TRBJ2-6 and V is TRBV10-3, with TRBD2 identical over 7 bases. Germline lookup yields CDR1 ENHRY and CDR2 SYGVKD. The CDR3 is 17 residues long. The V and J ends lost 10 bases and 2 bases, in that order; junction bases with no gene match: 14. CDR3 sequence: CATMGGLLSPGANVLTF. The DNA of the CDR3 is TGTGCCACTATGGGAGGGCTATTAAGCCCTGGGGCCAACGTCCTGACTTTC.

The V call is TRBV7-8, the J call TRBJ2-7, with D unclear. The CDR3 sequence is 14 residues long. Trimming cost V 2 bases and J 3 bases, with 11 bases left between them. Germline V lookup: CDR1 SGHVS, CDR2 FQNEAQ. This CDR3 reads CASSLRRQNYEQYF. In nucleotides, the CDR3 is TGTGCCAGCAGCTTAAGGCGGCAGAACTACGAGCAGTACTTC.

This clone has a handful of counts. As DNA, the CDR3 is TGTGCCAGCAGTGAATCCAGGGTAAGTCAGCCCCAGCATTTT. It codes for CASSESRVSQPQHF. This rearrangement joins TRBV2 to TRBJ1-5, with D possibly being TRBD1 (5 bases). Trimming took off 2 bases at V and 6 bases at J, with 11 bases between the two ends. Per germline, CDR1 SNHLY and CDR2 FYNNEI. There are 14 residues in the CDR3.

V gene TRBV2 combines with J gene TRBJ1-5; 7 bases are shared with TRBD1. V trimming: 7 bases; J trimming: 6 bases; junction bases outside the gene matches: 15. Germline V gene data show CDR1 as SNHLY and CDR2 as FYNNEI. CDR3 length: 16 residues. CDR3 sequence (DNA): TGTGCCAGCAAGGTTCAGACAGGGAACTTAGGTCAGCCCCAGCATTTT. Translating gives CASKVQTGNLGQPQHF.

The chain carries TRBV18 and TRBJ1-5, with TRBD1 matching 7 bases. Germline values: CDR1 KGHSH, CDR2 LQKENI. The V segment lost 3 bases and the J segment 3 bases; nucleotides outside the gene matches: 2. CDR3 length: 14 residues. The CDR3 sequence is CASSPTGPNQPQHF. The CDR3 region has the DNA TGTGCCAGCTCACCGACAGGGCCCAATCAGCCCCAGCATTTT.

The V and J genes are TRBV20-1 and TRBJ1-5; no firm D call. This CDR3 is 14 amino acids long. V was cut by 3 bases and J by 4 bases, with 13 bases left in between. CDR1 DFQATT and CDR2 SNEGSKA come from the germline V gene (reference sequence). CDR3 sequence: CSASRGLGNQPQHF. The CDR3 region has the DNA TGCAGTGCTAGTCGCGGGTTAGGGAATCAGCCCCAGCATTTT.

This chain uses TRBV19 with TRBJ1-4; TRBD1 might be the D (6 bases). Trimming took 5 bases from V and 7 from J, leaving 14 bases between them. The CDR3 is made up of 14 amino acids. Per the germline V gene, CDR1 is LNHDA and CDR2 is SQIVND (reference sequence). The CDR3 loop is CASSEQQGVEKLFF. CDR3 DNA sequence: TGTGCCAGTAGTGAACAACAGGGTGTTGAAAAACTGTTTTTT.

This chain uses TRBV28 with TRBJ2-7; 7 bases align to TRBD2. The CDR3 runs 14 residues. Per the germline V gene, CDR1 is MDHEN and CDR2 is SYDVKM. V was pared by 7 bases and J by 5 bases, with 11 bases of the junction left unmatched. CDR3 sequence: CASTRAGVPHEQYF. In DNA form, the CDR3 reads TGTGCCAGCACTAGGGCGGGAGTACCCCACGAGCAGTACTTC.

The CDR3 DNA follows: TGTGCCAGCAGCCTACAGGTATCCTACGAGCAGTACTTC. Protein product: CASSLQVSYEQYF. The chain couples TRBV11-2 to TRBJ2-7, with D possibly TRBD1 on 5 matching bases. The CDR3 totals 13 residues. Germline V CDR1 and CDR2: SGHAT, FQNNGV. Trimming took 5 bases from V and 1 from J, leaving 9 bases between them.

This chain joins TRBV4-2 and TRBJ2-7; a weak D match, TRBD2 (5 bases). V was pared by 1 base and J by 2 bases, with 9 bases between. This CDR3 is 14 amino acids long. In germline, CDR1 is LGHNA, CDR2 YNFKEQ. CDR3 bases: TGTGCCAGCAGCCAAGGTGGAGGCCCCTACGAGCAGTACTTC. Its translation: CASSQGGGPYEQYF.

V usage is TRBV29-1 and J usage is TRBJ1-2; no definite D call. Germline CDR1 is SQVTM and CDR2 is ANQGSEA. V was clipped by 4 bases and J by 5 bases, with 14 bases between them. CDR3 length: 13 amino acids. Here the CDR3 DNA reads TGCAGCGTTGTTGATAGAACGGGGTATGGCTACACCTTC. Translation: CSVVDRTGYGYTF.

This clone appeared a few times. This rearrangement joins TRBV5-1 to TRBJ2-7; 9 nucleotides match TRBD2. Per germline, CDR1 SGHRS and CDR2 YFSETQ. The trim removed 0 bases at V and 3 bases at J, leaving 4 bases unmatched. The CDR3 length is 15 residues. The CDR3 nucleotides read TGCGCCAGCAGCTTGGTGTCTAGCGGGAACTACGAGCAGTACTTC. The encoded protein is CASSLVSSGNYEQYF.

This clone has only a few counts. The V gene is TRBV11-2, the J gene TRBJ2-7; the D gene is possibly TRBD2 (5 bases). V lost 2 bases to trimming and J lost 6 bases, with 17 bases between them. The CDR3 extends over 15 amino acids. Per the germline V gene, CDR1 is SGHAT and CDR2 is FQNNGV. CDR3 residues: CASSLLSRGLGEQYF. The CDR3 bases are TGTGCCAGCAGCTTACTCTCAAGAGGGTTGGGCGAGCAGTACTTC. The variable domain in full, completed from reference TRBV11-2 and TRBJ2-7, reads EAGVAQSPRYKIIEKRQSVAFWCNPISGHATLYWYQQILGQGPKLLIQFQNNGVVDDSQLPKDRFSAERLKGVDSTLKIQPAKLEDSAVYLCASSLLSRGLGEQYFGPGTRLTVT.

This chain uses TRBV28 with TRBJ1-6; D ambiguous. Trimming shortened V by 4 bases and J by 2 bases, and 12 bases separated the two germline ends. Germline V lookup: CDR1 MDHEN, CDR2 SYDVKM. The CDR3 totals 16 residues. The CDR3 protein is CASSSPGGTYNSPLHF. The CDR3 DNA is TGTGCCAGCAGTTCTCCCGGAGGGACCTATAATTCACCCCTCCACTTT.

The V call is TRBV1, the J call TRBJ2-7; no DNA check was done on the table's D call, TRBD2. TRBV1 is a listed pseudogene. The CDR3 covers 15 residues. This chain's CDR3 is CTSSQRCLAGGEQYF. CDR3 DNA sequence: TGCACCAGCAGCCAAAGGTGTTTAGCGGGAGGCGAGCAGTACTTC.

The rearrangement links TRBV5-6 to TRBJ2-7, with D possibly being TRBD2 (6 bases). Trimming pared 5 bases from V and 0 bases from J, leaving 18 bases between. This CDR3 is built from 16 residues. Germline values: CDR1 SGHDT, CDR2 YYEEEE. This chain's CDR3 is CASRRMGLQSSYEQYF. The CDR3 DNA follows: TGTGCCAGCAGACGAATGGGACTGCAGAGCTCCTACGAGCAGTACTTC.

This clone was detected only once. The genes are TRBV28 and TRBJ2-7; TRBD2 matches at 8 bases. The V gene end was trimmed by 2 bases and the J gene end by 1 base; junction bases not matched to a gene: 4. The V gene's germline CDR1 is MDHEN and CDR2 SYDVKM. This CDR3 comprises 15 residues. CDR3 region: CASSLGAGGSYEQYF. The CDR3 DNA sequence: TGTGCCAGCAGTTTAGGGGCGGGGGGATCCTACGAGCAGTACTTC.

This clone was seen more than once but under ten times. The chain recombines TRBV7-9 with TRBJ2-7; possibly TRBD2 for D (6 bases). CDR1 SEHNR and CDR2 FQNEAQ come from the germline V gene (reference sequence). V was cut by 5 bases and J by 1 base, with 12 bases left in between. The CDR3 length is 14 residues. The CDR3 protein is CASSLSGRSYEQYF. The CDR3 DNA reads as TGTGCCAGCAGCCTAAGCGGGCGGTCCTACGAGCAGTACTTC.

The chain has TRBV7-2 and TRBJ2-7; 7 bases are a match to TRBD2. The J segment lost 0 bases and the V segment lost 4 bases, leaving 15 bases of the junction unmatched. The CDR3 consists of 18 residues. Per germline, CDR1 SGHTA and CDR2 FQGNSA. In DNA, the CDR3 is TGTGCCAGCAGCTCCCGCCGGGAGGAGGGCCTTCACTCCTACGAGCAGTACTTC. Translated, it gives CASSSRREEGLHSYEQYF.

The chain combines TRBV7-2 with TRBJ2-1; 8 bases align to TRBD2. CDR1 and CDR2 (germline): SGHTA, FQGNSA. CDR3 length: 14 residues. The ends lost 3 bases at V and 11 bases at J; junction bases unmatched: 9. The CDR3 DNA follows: TGTGCCAGCAGCTTCGGGGGGGGAACCAAAAAGCAGTTCTTC. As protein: CASSFGGGTKKQFF. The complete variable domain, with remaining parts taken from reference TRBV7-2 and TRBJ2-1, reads GAGVSQSPSNKVTEKGKDVELRCDPISGHTALYWYRQSLGQGLEFLIYFQGNSAPDKSGLPSDRFSAERTGGSVSTLTIQRTQQEDSAVYLCASSFGGGTKKQFFGPGTRLTVL.

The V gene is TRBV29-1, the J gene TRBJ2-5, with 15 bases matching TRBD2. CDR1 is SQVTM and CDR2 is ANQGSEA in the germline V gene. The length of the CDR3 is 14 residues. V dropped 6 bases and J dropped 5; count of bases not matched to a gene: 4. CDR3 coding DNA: TGCAGCGTAGGACTAGCGGGAGGGCCGGAGACCCAGTACTTC. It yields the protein CSVGLAGGPETQYF. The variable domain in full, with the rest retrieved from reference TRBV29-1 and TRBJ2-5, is SAVISQKPSRDICQRGTSLTIQCQVDSQVTMMFWYRQQPGQSLTLIATANQGSEATYESGFVIDKFPISRPNLTFSTLTVSNMSPEDSSIYLCSVGLAGGPETQYFGPGTRLLVL.

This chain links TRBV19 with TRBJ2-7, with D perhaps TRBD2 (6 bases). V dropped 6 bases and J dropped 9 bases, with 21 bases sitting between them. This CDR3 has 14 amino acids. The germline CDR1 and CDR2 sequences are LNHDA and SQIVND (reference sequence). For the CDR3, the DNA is TGTGCCAGTAGAGGATCCGGTGGAGGGTTGGGGCAGTACTTC. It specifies CASRGSGGGLGQYF.

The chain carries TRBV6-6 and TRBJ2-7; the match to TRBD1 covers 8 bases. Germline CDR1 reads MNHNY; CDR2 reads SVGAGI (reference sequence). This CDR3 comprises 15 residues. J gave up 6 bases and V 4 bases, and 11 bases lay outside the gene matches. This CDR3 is CASSSPGTGRVEQYF. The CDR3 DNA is TGTGCCAGCAGTTCCCCCGGGACAGGCCGGGTCGAGCAGTACTTC.

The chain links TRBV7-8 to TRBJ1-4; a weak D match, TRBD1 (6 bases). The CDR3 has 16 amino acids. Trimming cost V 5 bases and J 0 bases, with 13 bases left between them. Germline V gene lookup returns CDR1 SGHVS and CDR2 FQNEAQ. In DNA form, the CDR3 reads TGTGCCAGCAGCCTCAGGGGCCCAGCAACTAATGAAAAACTGTTTTTT. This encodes CASSLRGPATNEKLFF.

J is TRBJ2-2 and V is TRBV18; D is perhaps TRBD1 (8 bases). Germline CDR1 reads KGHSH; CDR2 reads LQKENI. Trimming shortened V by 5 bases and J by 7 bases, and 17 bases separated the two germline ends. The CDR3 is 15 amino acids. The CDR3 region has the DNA TGTGCCAGCTCAACCACAGGGGGGGCCGTCGGGGAGCTGTTTTTT. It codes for CASSTTGGAVGELFF. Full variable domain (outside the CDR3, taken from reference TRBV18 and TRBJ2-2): NAGVMQNPRHLVRRRGQEARLRCSPMKGHSHVYWYRQLPEEGLKFMVYLQKENIIDESGMPKERFSAEFPKEGPSILRIQQVVRGDSAAYFCASSTTGGAVGELFFGEGSRLTVL.

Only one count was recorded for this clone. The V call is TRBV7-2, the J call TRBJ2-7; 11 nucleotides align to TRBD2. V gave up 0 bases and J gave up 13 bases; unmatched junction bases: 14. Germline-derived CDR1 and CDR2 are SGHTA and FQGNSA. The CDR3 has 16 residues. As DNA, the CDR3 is TGTGCCAGCAGCTTAGCAGCGGGACTAGCGGAGGGGGTTCGATACTTC. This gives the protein CASSLAAGLAEGVRYF.

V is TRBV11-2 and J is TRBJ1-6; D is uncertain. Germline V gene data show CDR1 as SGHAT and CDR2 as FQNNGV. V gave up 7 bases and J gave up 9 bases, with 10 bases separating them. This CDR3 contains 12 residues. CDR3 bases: TGTGCCAGCACCTATCGGGGTTCACCCCTCCACTTT. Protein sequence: CASTYRGSPLHF.

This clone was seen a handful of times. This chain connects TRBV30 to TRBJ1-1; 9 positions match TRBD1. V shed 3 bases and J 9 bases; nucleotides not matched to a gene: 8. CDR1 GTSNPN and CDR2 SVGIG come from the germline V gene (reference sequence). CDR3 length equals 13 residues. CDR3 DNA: TGTGCCTGGAGGTATAACAGGGGGCTAAAAGCTTTCTTT. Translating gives CAWRYNRGLKAFF.

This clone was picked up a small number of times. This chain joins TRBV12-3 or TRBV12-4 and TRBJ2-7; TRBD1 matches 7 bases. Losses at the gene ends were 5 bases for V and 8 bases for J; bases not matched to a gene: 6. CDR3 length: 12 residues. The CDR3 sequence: CASSLGTAKQYF. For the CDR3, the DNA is TGTGCCAGCAGTCTTGGGACAGCGAAGCAGTACTTC.

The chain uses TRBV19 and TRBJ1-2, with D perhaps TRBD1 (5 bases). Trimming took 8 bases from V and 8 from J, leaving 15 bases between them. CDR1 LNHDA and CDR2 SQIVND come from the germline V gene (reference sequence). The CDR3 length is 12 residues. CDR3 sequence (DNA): TGTGCCAGTTCTCTGCAGGGTCGCGGCTACACCTTC. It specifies CASSLQGRGYTF.

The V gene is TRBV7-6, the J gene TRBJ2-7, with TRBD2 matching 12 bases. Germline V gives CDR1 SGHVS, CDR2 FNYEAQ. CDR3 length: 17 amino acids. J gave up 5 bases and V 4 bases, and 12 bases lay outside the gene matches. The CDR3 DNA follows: TGTGCCAGCAGCTCCGGCCCTCTAGCGGGAGGGCCTAACGAGCAGTACTTC. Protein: CASSSGPLAGGPNEQYF.